These 31 T cell receptor beta chains came from one sample sequenced in a study of CD8+ T cells in alopecia areata. RNA extraction was followed by reverse transcription into cDNA, which acted as the sequencing template. The protocol was immunoSEQ multiplex PCR, while the TCRdb copy is restricted to in-frame clones and leaves out a portion. Among 100,000 to 150,000 clones listed, around three fifths were seen once. Specimen: CD4+ T cells sorted from blood, collected at week 0. These receptors all stem from a human donor with alopecia areata.

CDR3 region: CASSHEIAGGPTDTQYF. CDR3 nucleotide sequence: TGTGCCAGCAGCCATGAAATAGCGGGGGGGCCAACAGATACGCAGTATTTT. The chain combines TRBV4-2 with TRBJ2-3; TRBD2 matches 11 bases. The trim removed 3 bases at V and 3 bases at J, leaving 8 bases unmatched. The CDR3 sequence is 17 residues long. The V gene's germline CDR1 is LGHNA and CDR2 YNFKEQ.

The chain joins TRBV7-2 to TRBJ2-7; 10 positions match TRBD2. CDR1 is SGHTA, CDR2 FQGNSA, per germline. V trimming: 2 bases; J trimming: 0 bases; junction bases outside the gene matches: 1. This CDR3 region has 15 residues. The CDR3 nucleotides read TGTGCCAGCAGCTTAACTAGCGGGATCTCCTACGAGCAGTACTTC. Its protein is CASSLTSGISYEQYF.

This CDR3 is CASSYSRGPYGYTF. The DNA for the CDR3 is TGTGCCAGCAGTTACAGCAGGGGGCCGTATGGCTACACCTTC. V is TRBV6-5 and J is TRBJ1-2; 8 bases line up with TRBD1. Germline lookup yields CDR1 MNHEY and CDR2 SVGAGI. The CDR3 is 14 residues long. The trim removed 2 bases at V and 5 bases at J, leaving 4 bases unmatched.

This chain links TRBV5-8 with TRBJ1-2; weak D call: TRBD1 (5 bases). The CDR3 loop spans 12 amino acids. Germline values: CDR1 SGHTS, CDR2 YDEGEE. Trimming took off 4 bases at V and 8 bases at J, with 12 bases between the two ends. CDR3 in amino acids: CASSPIGGGYTF. CDR3 sequence (DNA): TGTGCCAGCAGCCCAATTGGGGGGGGCTACACCTTC.

This clone was seen a handful of times. The chain joins TRBV29-1 to TRBJ2-2; TRBD1 matches 7 bases. The CDR3 is 14 amino acids. Germline CDR1 and CDR2: SQVTM and ANQGSEA. The J segment lost 4 bases and the V segment lost 6 bases, leaving 8 bases of the junction unmatched. The DNA of the CDR3 is TGCAGCGTGTCCGGCAGGGGGAGCACCGGGGAGCTGTTTTTT. As protein: CSVSGRGSTGELFF.

The chain carries TRBV5-6 and TRBJ2-5; 8 bases line up with TRBD2. The CDR3 length is 16 residues. With 6 bases clipped from V and 4 bases from J, the junction kept 14 bases outside the gene matches. Per the germline V gene, CDR1 is SGHDT and CDR2 is YYEEEE. CDR3 DNA: TGTGCCAGCACCACCTCCAGGGCGGGGGGCTTAGAGACCCAGTACTTC. Encoded protein: CASTTSRAGGLETQYF.

This clone turned up a few times. The chain couples TRBV7-2 to TRBJ1-2, with 9 bases lining up with TRBD1. Germline values: CDR1 SGHTA, CDR2 FQGNSA. The V gene end was trimmed by 2 bases and the J gene end by 3 bases; junction bases not matched to a gene: 10. The CDR3 extends over 17 amino acids. For the CDR3, the DNA is TGTGCCAGCAGCTTATCCGGGACAGGGATGATCGACTATGGCTACACCTTC. This gives the protein CASSLSGTGMIDYGYTF.

The DNA for the CDR3 is TGCGCCAGCAGCGCGGAACAGGGTAGAGCTTTCTTT. It codes for CASSAEQGRAFF. J is TRBJ1-1 and V is TRBV5-1; TRBD1 might be the D (6 bases). The CDR3 sequence is 12 residues long. Germline V gives CDR1 SGHRS, CDR2 YFSETQ. The V and J ends lost 4 bases and 10 bases respectively, with 14 bases between them.

CDR3 in DNA: TGTGCCAGCAGCTTAGAGGCAGGGGCCTCCAATCAGCCCCAGCATTTT. This encodes CASSLEAGASNQPQHF. The chain couples TRBV7-9 to TRBJ1-5, with D possibly being TRBD1 (6 bases). V lost 1 base, J lost 3 bases, and 13 bases lay in between. This CDR3 region has 16 residues. In germline, CDR1 is SEHNR, CDR2 FQNEAQ (reference sequence).

The CDR3 sequence: CASSWVRSDQPQHF. The CDR3 coding sequence is TGTGCCAGCAGTTGGGTCAGGTCGGATCAGCCCCAGCATTTT. The V and J genes are TRBV6-6 and TRBJ1-5; D not certain. This CDR3 has 14 amino acids. Germline V CDR1 and CDR2: MNHNY, SVGAGI (reference sequence). V was trimmed by 4 bases and J by 5 bases, leaving 12 bases between them.

Only a few counts were recorded for this clone. The chain combines TRBV30 with TRBJ2-1, with D uncertain. V was trimmed by 0 bases and J by 9 bases, leaving 15 bases between them. Germline CDR1 GTSNPN, CDR2 SVGIG (reference sequence). The CDR3 extends over 14 amino acids. The CDR3 loop reads CAWSVRLEMAEQFF. The CDR3 DNA reads as TGTGCCTGGAGTGTACGGTTGGAAATGGCTGAGCAGTTCTTC.

This clone was seen just once. This rearrangement joins TRBV7-2 to TRBJ1-2, with no clear D. Germline CDR1 SGHTA, CDR2 FQGNSA. The CDR3 is made up of 15 amino acids. The V gene lost 1 base and the J gene lost 2 bases, with 11 bases spanning the gap. CDR3 amino acids: CASSLEGRPNYGYTF. CDR3 in DNA: TGTGCCAGCAGCTTAGAAGGCAGGCCGAACTATGGCTACACCTTC.

The chain joins TRBV5-1 to TRBJ2-3; D ambiguous. Trimming pared 1 base from V and 1 base from J, leaving 4 bases between. This CDR3 comprises 13 residues. CDR1 SGHRS and CDR2 YFSETQ come from the germline V gene. This CDR3 is CASSLSGTDTQYF. The CDR3, as DNA: TGCGCCAGCAGCTTGAGTGGCACAGATACGCAGTATTTT.

V is TRBV5-4 and J is TRBJ2-5; the match to TRBD1 covers 11 bases. The germline V gene has CDR1 SGHNT and CDR2 YYREEE (reference sequence). The CDR3 totals 14 residues. The V and J ends lost 7 bases and 1 base, in that order; junction bases with no gene match: 3. CDR3 amino acids: CASRDRGVQETQYF. CDR3 sequence (DNA): TGTGCCAGCCGGGACAGGGGGGTCCAAGAGACCCAGTACTTC.

This sequence joins TRBV4-3 and TRBJ2-7, with 7 bases lining up with TRBD2. This CDR3 spans 15 amino acids. Germline values: CDR1 LGHNA, CDR2 YSLEER. The junction had 10 bases not matched to a gene; V was cut back by 2 bases and J by 6 bases. The CDR3 here is CASSQSLAGVREQYF. The DNA for the CDR3 is TGCGCCAGCAGCCAAAGTCTGGCGGGAGTACGCGAGCAGTACTTC.

This clone showed up just a few times. CDR3: CASSSKQGYGYTF. CDR3 nucleotides: TGCGCCAGCAGCTCGAAACAGGGGTATGGCTACACCTTC. V and J are TRBV5-1 and TRBJ1-2, with 7 bases aligning to TRBD1. Trimming took 3 bases from V and 5 from J; bases not matched to a gene: 4. The length of the CDR3 is 13 residues. CDR1 is SGHRS, CDR2 YFSETQ, per germline. The full variable domain, with the rest looked up from reference TRBV5-1 and TRBJ1-2, is KAGVTQTPRYLIKTRGQQVTLSCSPISGHRSVSWYQQTPGQGLQFLFEYFSETQRNKGNFPGRFSGRQFSNSRSEMNVSTLELGDSALYLCASSSKQGYGYTFGSGTRLTVV.

This chain joins TRBV4-2 and TRBJ1-1; no clear D. The V gene lost 1 base and the J gene lost 0 bases, with 15 bases spanning the gap. This CDR3 is 17 amino acids long. Germline V gives CDR1 LGHNA, CDR2 YNFKEQ. The CDR3 loop reads CASSQVPLRAMNTEAFF. DNA for the CDR3: TGTGCCAGCAGCCAAGTGCCTCTGAGGGCCATGAACACTGAAGCTTTCTTT.

The rearrangement links TRBV7-2 to TRBJ2-7; D gene ambiguous. Germline V gives CDR1 SGHTA, CDR2 FQGNSA. The CDR3 spans 11 residues. V was clipped by 3 bases and J by 6 bases, with 6 bases between them. CDR3 in amino acids: CASSFYGEQYF. The CDR3 DNA reads as TGTGCCAGCAGCTTCTATGGCGAGCAGTACTTC.

J is TRBJ2-7 and V is TRBV11-2; 9 bases fit TRBD1. V shed 6 bases and J 7 bases; nucleotides not matched to a gene: 13. The CDR3 has 15 amino acids. The germline CDR1 and CDR2 sequences are SGHAT and FQNNGV. The CDR3 bases are TGTGCCAGCAGGGGCCGGGACAGGGTTTCGGGTGAGCAGTACTTC. It translates to CASRGRDRVSGEQYF.

The V and J genes are TRBV13 and TRBJ2-3, with 8 bases that match TRBD1. The CDR3 runs to 15 residues. The germline gives CDR1 PRHDT, CDR2 FYEKMQ (reference sequence). After removal of 5 bases from V and 2 bases from J, the junction contained 6 bases not matched to a gene. The CDR3 DNA sequence: TGTGCCAGCAGCACCCGGACAGGGCACACAGATACGCAGTATTTT. It is translated as CASSTRTGHTDTQYF.

This chain connects TRBV5-6 to TRBJ1-5, with D possibly being TRBD1 (5 bases). The CDR3 is 16 residues long. Trimming left V 0 bases short and J 1 base short, with 11 bases between. Looked up from germline, CDR1 is SGHDT and CDR2 is YYEEEE. The chain's CDR3 is CASSLAEGPSNQPQHF. The CDR3 DNA reads as TGTGCCAGCAGCTTGGCGGAGGGGCCGAGCAATCAGCCCCAGCATTTT.

The CDR3 DNA follows: TGTGCCAGCAGCCCGCACGACTATGGCTACACCTTC. It is translated as CASSPHDYGYTF. The chain has TRBV7-9 and TRBJ1-2; D ambiguous. The CDR3 spans 12 residues. Trimming removed 5 bases from V and 3 bases from J, with 7 bases in between. Germline V gives CDR1 SEHNR, CDR2 FQNEAQ (reference sequence).

A single count supports this clone. The chain recombines TRBV29-1 with TRBJ1-2; 8 nucleotides line up with TRBD1. Trimming removed 6 bases from V and 0 bases from J; junction bases left unmatched: 21. CDR3 length: 19 residues. Germline lookup yields CDR1 SQVTM and CDR2 ANQGSEA. The DNA of the CDR3 is TGCAGCGTACGACGGACCTTGGGACAGGCCCTTAAAGCTAACTATGGCTACACCTTC. It yields the protein CSVRRTLGQALKANYGYTF.

A single count supports this clone. The V gene is TRBV10-3, the J gene TRBJ2-1, with TRBD2 identical over 7 bases. The junction had 14 bases not matched to a gene; V was cut back by 7 bases and J by 2 bases. The CDR3 runs to 17 residues. The V gene's germline CDR1 is ENHRY and CDR2 SYGVKD. CDR3: CAINGAGGRGTYNEQFF. CDR3 coding DNA: TGTGCCATCAATGGGGCCGGAGGGCGGGGGACCTACAATGAGCAGTTCTTC.

This sequence joins TRBV5-4 and TRBJ1-2; 9 bases align to TRBD1. The ends lost 4 bases at V and 8 bases at J; junction bases unmatched: 9. Germline lookup yields CDR1 SGHNT and CDR2 YYREEE (reference sequence). This CDR3 is 14 amino acids long. The CDR3 loop reads CASSRDRDLGGYTF. The CDR3 DNA reads as TGTGCCAGCAGCCGGGACAGGGATTTGGGGGGCTACACCTTC.

This clone was observed at least ten times. The chain is built from TRBV7-2 and TRBJ1-2, with D perhaps TRBD1 (5 bases). CDR3 size: 13 residues. Deletions cut 0 bases from V and 6 bases from J, with 8 bases between. Germline-derived CDR1 and CDR2 are SGHTA and FQGNSA. The CDR3 bases are TGTGCCAGCAGCTTAGCCAGGGAGGATGGCTACACCTTC. It translates to CASSLAREDGYTF.

This chain connects TRBV5-1 to TRBJ2-4; a weak D match, TRBD1 (6 bases). V lost 4 bases to trimming and J lost 2 bases, with 13 bases between them. Germline V CDR1 and CDR2: SGHRS, YFSETQ. There are 15 residues in the CDR3. This CDR3 is CASSTPGATKNIQYF. In DNA, the CDR3 is TGCGCCAGCAGCACCCCAGGGGCGACCAAAAACATTCAGTACTTC.

This clone has more than one count but fewer than ten. The chain couples TRBV25-1 to TRBJ2-3; D may be TRBD2 (6 bases). Trimming removed 3 bases from V and 0 bases from J, with 19 bases in between. The CDR3 loop spans 18 amino acids. Germline CDR1 is MGHDK and CDR2 is SYGVNS. This CDR3 reads CASSDPLGGGRSTDTQYF. The DNA for the CDR3 is TGTGCCAGCAGTGACCCCTTGGGTGGAGGGCGAAGCACAGATACGCAGTATTTT.

This chain links TRBV19 with TRBJ2-1; 8 bases agree with TRBD2. J lost 2 bases, V lost 3 bases, and 3 bases had no gene match. The CDR3 loop spans 15 amino acids. Germline V gene sequence: CDR1 LNHDA, CDR2 SQIVND (reference sequence). CDR3: CASSIGRGAYNEQFF. For the CDR3, the DNA is TGTGCCAGTAGTATCGGGAGGGGGGCCTACAATGAGCAGTTCTTC. The variable domain in full, with the rest retrieved from reference TRBV19 and TRBJ2-1, is DGGITQSPKYLFRKEGQNVTLSCEQNLNHDAMYWYRQDPGQGLRLIYYSQIVNDFQKGDIAEGYSVSREKKESFPLTVTSAQKNPTAFYLCASSIGRGAYNEQFFGPGTRLTVL.

The chain combines TRBV7-3 with TRBJ2-3, with TRBD2 matching 11 bases. The CDR3 runs to 14 residues. The germline gives CDR1 SGHTA, CDR2 FQGTGA. With 3 bases clipped from V and 4 bases from J, the junction kept 0 bases outside the gene matches. The CDR3 protein is CASSLGLAADTQYF. The CDR3 DNA follows: TGTGCCAGCAGCTTGGGACTAGCGGCAGATACGCAGTATTTT.

The V and J genes are TRBV29-1 and TRBJ2-3, with 7 bases aligning to TRBD1. The CDR3 is made up of 15 amino acids. The V gene end was trimmed by 3 bases and the J gene end by 1 base; junction bases not matched to a gene: 7. Germline V gene lookup returns CDR1 SQVTM and CDR2 ANQGSEA. Here the CDR3 DNA reads TGCAGCGTTGACCCAACCGGGACAGGCACAGATACGCAGTATTTT. This encodes CSVDPTGTGTDTQYF.